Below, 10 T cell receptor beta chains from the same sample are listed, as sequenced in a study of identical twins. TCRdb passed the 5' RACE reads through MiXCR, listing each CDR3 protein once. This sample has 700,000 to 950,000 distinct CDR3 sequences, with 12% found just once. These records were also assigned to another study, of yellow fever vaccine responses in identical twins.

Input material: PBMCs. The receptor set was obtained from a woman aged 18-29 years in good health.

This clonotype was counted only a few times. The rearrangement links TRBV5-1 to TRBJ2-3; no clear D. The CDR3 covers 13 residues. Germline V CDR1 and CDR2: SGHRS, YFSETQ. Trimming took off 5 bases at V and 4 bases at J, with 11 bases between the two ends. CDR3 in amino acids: CASSQGWSDTQYF. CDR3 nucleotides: TGCGCCAGCAGTCAAGGGTGGTCAGATACGCAGTATTTT. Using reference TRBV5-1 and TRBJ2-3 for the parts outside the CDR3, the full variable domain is KAGVTQTPRYLIKTRGQQVTLSCSPISGHRSVSWYQQTPGQGLQFLFEYFSETQRNKGNFPGRFSGRQFSNSRSEMNVSTLELGDSALYLCASSQGWSDTQYFGPGTRLTVL.

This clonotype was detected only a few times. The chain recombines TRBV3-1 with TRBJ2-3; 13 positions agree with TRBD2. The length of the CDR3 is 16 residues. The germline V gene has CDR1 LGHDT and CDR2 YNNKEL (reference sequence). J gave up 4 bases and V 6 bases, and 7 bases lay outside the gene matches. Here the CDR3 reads CASSFGLAGAADTQYF. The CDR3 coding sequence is TGTGCCAGCAGTTTCGGACTAGCGGGAGCCGCAGATACGCAGTATTTT.

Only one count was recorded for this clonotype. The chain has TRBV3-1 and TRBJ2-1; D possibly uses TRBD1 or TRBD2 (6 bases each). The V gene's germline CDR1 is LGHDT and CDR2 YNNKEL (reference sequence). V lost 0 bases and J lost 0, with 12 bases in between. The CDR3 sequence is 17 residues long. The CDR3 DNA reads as TGTGCCAGCAGCCAAGATTACGGGGGCAGCTCCTACAATGAGCAGTTCTTC. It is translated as CASSQDYGGSSYNEQFF.

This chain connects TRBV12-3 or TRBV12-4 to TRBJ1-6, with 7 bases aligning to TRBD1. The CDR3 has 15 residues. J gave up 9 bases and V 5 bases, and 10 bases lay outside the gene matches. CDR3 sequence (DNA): TGTGCCAGCAGTCGGGACAGCTCCCGTTTTTCACCCCTCCACTTT. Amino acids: CASSRDSSRFSPLHF.

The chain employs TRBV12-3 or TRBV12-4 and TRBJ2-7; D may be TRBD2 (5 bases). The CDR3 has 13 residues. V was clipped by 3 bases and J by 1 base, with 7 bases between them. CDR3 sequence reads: CASSLEESYEQYF. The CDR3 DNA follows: TGTGCCAGCAGTTTGGAGGAATCCTACGAGCAGTACTTC.

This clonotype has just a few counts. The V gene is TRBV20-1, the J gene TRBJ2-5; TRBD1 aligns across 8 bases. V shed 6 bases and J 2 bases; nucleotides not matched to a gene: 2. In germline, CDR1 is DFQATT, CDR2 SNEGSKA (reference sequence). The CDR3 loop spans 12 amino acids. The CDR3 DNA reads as TGCAGTGCCTACAGGGGGCAAGAGACCCAGTACTTC. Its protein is CSAYRGQETQYF.

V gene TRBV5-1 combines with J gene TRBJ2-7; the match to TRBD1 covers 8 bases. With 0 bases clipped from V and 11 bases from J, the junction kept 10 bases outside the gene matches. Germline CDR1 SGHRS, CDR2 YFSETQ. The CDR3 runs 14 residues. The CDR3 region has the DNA TGCGCCAGCAGCTTGGGCGACAGGGGTCGTGGGGAGTACTTC. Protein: CASSLGDRGRGEYF. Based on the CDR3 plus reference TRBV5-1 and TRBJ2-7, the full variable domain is KAGVTQTPRYLIKTRGQQVTLSCSPISGHRSVSWYQQTPGQGLQFLFEYFSETQRNKGNFPGRFSGRQFSNSRSEMNVSTLELGDSALYLCASSLGDRGRGEYFGPGTRLTVT.

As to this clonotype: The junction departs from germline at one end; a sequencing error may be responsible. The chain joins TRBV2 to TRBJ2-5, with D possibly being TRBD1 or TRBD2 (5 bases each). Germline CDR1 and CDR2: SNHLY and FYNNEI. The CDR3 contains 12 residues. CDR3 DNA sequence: TGTGCCAGCAGTGAAGCCCGGGACGGCCACGTTTGG. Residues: CASSEARDGHVW.

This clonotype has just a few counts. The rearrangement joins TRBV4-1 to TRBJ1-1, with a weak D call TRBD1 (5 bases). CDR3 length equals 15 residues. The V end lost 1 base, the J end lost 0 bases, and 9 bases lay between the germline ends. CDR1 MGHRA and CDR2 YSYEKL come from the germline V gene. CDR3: CASSQARTMNTEAFF. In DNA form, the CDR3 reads TGCGCCAGCAGCCAAGCGAGGACAATGAACACTGAAGCTTTCTTT.

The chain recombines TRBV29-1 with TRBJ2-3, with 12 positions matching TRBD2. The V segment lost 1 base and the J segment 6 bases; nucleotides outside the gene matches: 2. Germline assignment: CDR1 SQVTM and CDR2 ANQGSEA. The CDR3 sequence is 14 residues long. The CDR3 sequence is CSVEGLAGVDTQYF. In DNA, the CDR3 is TGCAGCGTTGAAGGACTAGCGGGAGTGGATACGCAGTATTTT.